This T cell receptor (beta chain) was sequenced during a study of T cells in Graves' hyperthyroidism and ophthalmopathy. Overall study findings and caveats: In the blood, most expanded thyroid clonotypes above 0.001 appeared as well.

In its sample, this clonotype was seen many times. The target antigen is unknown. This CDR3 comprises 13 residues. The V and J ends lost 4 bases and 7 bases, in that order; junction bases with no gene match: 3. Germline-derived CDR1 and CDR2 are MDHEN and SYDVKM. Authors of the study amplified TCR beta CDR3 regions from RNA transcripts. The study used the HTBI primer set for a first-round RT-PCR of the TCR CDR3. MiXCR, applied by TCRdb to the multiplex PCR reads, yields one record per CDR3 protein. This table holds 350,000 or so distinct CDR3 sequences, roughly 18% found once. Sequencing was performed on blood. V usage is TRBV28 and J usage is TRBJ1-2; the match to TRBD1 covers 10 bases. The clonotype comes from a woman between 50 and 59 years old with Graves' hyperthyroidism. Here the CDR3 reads CASSSRQGAGYTF. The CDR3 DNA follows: TGTGCCAGCAGTTCGCGACAGGGGGCTGGCTACACCTTC.